This T cell receptor (beta chain) was recorded in a study of blood T cell repertoires in COVID-19. The CDR3 runs to 11 residues. Germline CDR1 is GTSNPN and CDR2 is SVGIG (reference sequence). V was pared by 3 bases and J by 14 bases, with 16 bases between. Original methodology: Amplification with reference gene primers provided the estimates of nucleated cell counts. Assay: immunoSEQ multiplex PCR; the TCRdb copy retains only in-frame clones and omits some. Clone size and the V and J calls come from that table; the DNA yielded D and trimming. The data show some 380,000 clones, approximately 88% seen once. Participants' reported clinical history set cohort assignment.

The specimen was PBMCs or T cells enriched from blood (not recorded which). This TCR was sampled from a woman aged 35 to 49 with acute COVID-19. The chain recombines TRBV30 with TRBJ1-2; D is perhaps TRBD1 (5 bases). The DNA for the CDR3 is TGTGCCTGGAGCGAGGAGGGGTTTCAAACCTTC. This sequence encodes CAWSEEGFQTF.